The clone carrying this T cell receptor (beta chain) occurred many times. Antigen unknown. These data come from a study of identical twins. Points from the study as a whole: Fewer insertions marked abundant cord blood beta clonotypes; young adult naive trended weakly, memory not at all. The study found weaker excess twin sharing in beta out-of-frame sequences.

A universal primer site arose from template switching, and cDNA bore unique molecular identifiers. MiXCR, applied by TCRdb to the 5' RACE reads, yields one record per CDR3 protein. Of roughly 230,000 distinct CDR3 sequences in the sample, about 8% were seen once. With 7 bases removed from V and 3 bases from J, the gap between germline ends came to 9 bases. CDR3 length: 13 residues. Germline assignment: CDR1 MNHNS and CDR2 SASEGT. These data were also reused for a study on yellow fever vaccine responses in identical twins.

Sequenced input: CD8+ T cells sorted from blood. The receptor was derived from a woman in her late teens or twenties in good health. This chain joins TRBV6-1 and TRBJ2-2, with D hard to call. The CDR3 protein is CASTRSYTGELFF. The CDR3 DNA is TGTGCCAGCACCAGGAGCTACACCGGGGAGCTGTTTTTT.